The 23 T cell receptor beta chains listed next were all sequenced from one sample in a study of vaccination effects on CD4 cells after COVID-19. Antigen specificity for these receptors is unknown. Libraries were prepared by immunoSEQ multiplex PCR; TCRdb keeps only in-frame clonotypes and omits some of them. The repertoire holds over 30,000 clones, with 55% to 75% as singletons. Viral peptide pool expansion of antigen-specific CD4+ T cells preceded sequencing in the ViraFEST assay. It was after 10 days of culture that CD4+ T cells were isolated. Previously uninfected by SARS-CoV-2, the vaccine recipients also showed negative nucleocapsid antibodies. Here the sequenced sample was CD4+ T cells from PBMCs cultured with SARS-CoV-2 spike peptides, taken before COVID-19 vaccination. These receptors were obtained from a human donor who received a COVID-19 vaccine.

The chain carries TRBV5-1 and TRBJ2-6, with TRBD2 as a possible D gene (7 bases). This CDR3 spans 18 amino acids. Between the trimmed V and J ends, which lost 2 bases and 1 base, there was a span of 16 bases. Germline CDR1 and CDR2: SGHRS and YFSETQ. The CDR3 DNA follows: TGCGCCAGCAGCTTTGAGGGGGGGGTTGTTTCTGGGGCCAACGTCCTGACTTTC. Amino acids: CASSFEGGVVSGANVLTF.

The gene calls are TRBV6-5 and TRBJ1-5, with D perhaps matching TRBD1 (5 bases). V lost 5 bases and J lost 7, with 18 bases in between. Germline V CDR1 and CDR2: MNHEY, SVGAGI. This CDR3 is built from 15 residues. The CDR3 region has the DNA TGTGCCAGCAGTCCTCTTAGGCGGAGGGGACAGCCCCAGCATTTT. This sequence encodes CASSPLRRRGQPQHF.

The genes are TRBV6-4 and TRBJ2-7; D is uncertain. The CDR3 sequence is 13 residues long. V was pared by 3 bases and J by 0 bases, with 6 bases between. The germline V gene has CDR1 MRHNA and CDR2 SNTAGT. Written as DNA, the CDR3 is TGTGCCAGCAGTGATGACTCCTCCTACGAGCAGTACTTC. Protein sequence: CASSDDSSYEQYF.

This sequence joins TRBV6-5 and TRBJ1-1; tentatively, D is TRBD1 (6 bases). The germline V gene has CDR1 MNHEY and CDR2 SVGAGI. Trimming cost V 4 bases and J 4 bases, with 10 bases left between them. CDR3 length: 13 amino acids. For the CDR3, the DNA is TGTGCCAGCAGTTCCCGGACAGTCACTGAAGCTTTCTTT. Its protein product is CASSSRTVTEAFF.

The chain joins TRBV2 to TRBJ1-1, with TRBD1 matching over 9 bases. In germline, CDR1 is SNHLY, CDR2 FYNNEI. The V segment lost 6 bases and the J segment 10 bases; nucleotides outside the gene matches: 15. This CDR3 spans 15 amino acids. The CDR3 loop is CASSETGTGIPGAFF. The CDR3 DNA follows: TGTGCCAGCAGCGAAACCGGGACAGGGATACCTGGAGCTTTCTTT.

The CDR3 sequence: CASSQGLAGGPYTGELFF. Written as DNA, the CDR3 is TGTGCCAGCAGCCAAGGGCTAGCGGGGGGGCCGTACACCGGGGAGCTGTTTTTT. The V call is TRBV3-1 (or the pseudogene TRBV3-2), the J call TRBJ2-2, with 12 bases fitting TRBD2. The CDR3 is 18 residues long. V shed 1 base, J shed 3 bases, and the junction held 6 bases outside the gene matches. Germline values: CDR1 LGHDT, CDR2 YNNKEL (reference sequence).

The chain is built from TRBV6-4 and TRBJ2-2, with 7 bases identical to TRBD2. Losses at the gene ends were 8 bases for V and 3 bases for J; bases not matched to a gene: 12. The CDR3 covers 16 residues. CDR1 and CDR2 from the germline V gene are MRHNA and SNTAGT. The CDR3, as DNA: TGTGCCAGCTCTTCCCGCCCGGGACTACACACCGGGGAGCTGTTTTTT. The encoded protein is CASSSRPGLHTGELFF.

The rearrangement uses TRBV15 and TRBJ1-5, with unresolved D. Germline CDR1 and CDR2: LNHNV and YYDKDF (reference sequence). Between the trimmed V and J ends, which lost 0 bases and 2 bases, there was a span of 5 bases. The CDR3 runs to 14 residues. CDR3 bases: TGTGCCACCAGCAGAGAAGGTGGCAATCAGCCCCAGCATTTT. Protein: CATSREGGNQPQHF. Variable domain in full (rest from reference TRBV15 and TRBJ1-5): DAMVIQNPRYQVTQFGKPVTLSCSQTLNHNVMYWYQQKSSQAPKLLFHYYDKDFNNEADTPDNFQSRRPNTSFCFLDIRSPGLGDTAMYLCATSREGGNQPQHFGDGTRLSIL.

V and J are TRBV19 and TRBJ2-2, with TRBD1 as a possible D gene (5 bases). This CDR3 comprises 16 residues. With 6 bases removed from V and 0 bases from J, the gap between germline ends came to 14 bases. The V gene's germline CDR1 is LNHDA and CDR2 SQIVND (reference sequence). This chain's CDR3 is CASSNRQKSNTGELFF. The DNA for the CDR3 is TGTGCCAGTAGCAATAGACAGAAATCGAACACCGGGGAGCTGTTTTTT.

The V and J genes are TRBV6-5 and TRBJ1-4; no reliable D call. V lost 8 bases and J lost 4, with 14 bases in between. The V gene's germline CDR1 is MNHEY and CDR2 SVGAGI. CDR3 length: 14 residues. The CDR3 reads CASAAGWYNEKLFF. For the CDR3, the DNA is TGTGCCAGCGCGGCCGGCTGGTATAATGAAAAACTGTTTTTT.

The chain carries TRBV25-1 and TRBJ1-1; 7 nucleotides match TRBD1. V trimming: 4 bases; J trimming: 4 bases; junction bases outside the gene matches: 9. CDR3 length equals 15 residues. Germline lookup yields CDR1 MGHDK and CDR2 SYGVNS. The DNA for the CDR3 is TGTGCCAGCAGTGGAGACAGGGCGTGGGGCACTGAAGCTTTCTTT. Amino acid sequence: CASSGDRAWGTEAFF.

This rearrangement joins TRBV5-6 to TRBJ2-5; TRBD2 is a possible D gene (5 bases). Per germline, CDR1 SGHDT and CDR2 YYEEEE. V lost 5 bases and J lost 5, with 16 bases in between. The CDR3 contains 14 residues. CDR3 sequence (DNA): TGTGCCAGCAGGGGCCGTGGCAGAGGGGAGACCCAGTACTTC. Encoded protein: CASRGRGRGETQYF.

V usage is TRBV29-1 and J usage is TRBJ2-3; D perhaps matches TRBD1 (6 bases). V was clipped by 6 bases and J by 2 bases, with 12 bases between them. Germline loops: CDR1 SQVTM, CDR2 ANQGSEA. The CDR3 consists of 13 residues. DNA of the CDR3: TGCAGCGTGGACAGCCTTTTCACAGATACGCAGTATTTT. The encoded protein is CSVDSLFTDTQYF.

The sample holds one count of this clone. The chain uses TRBV6-5 and TRBJ2-3, with D perhaps matching TRBD2 (6 bases). There are 15 residues in the CDR3. Germline V gene lookup returns CDR1 MNHEY and CDR2 SVGAGI. Trimming took off 8 bases at V and 0 bases at J, with 15 bases between the two ends. Here the CDR3 reads CASAGSYSSTDTQYF. For the CDR3, the DNA is TGTGCCAGCGCGGGGAGCTACAGTAGCACAGATACGCAGTATTTT.

The rearrangement joins TRBV18 to TRBJ1-3; D unresolved. V was trimmed by 0 bases and J by 2 bases, leaving 8 bases between them. The CDR3 totals 15 residues. Per germline, CDR1 KGHSH and CDR2 LQKENI. CDR3 bases: TGTGCCAGCTCACCACCCCCTAATACTGGAAACACCATATATTTT. This sequence encodes CASSPPPNTGNTIYF.

This chain uses TRBV5-1 with TRBJ1-2, with TRBD1 matching over 12 bases. This CDR3 is built from 17 residues. The germline CDR1 and CDR2 sequences are SGHRS and YFSETQ. V was clipped by 0 bases and J by 7 bases; unmatched bases: 10. CDR3 DNA: TGCGCCAGCAGCTTGGCCGGGACAGGGGGCGCTCGGTCTGGCTACACCTTC. Translation gives CASSLAGTGGARSGYTF.

This clone has only a few counts. J is TRBJ1-1 and V is TRBV2; possibly TRBD1 for D (6 bases). The ends were cut back, 4 bases at V and 4 bases at J, with 16 bases in the middle. Germline loops: CDR1 SNHLY, CDR2 FYNNEI. This CDR3 region has 15 residues. The DNA of the CDR3 is TGTGCCAGCAGTGGGGGGCGGCTAAAGACCACTGAAGCTTTCTTT. Protein: CASSGGRLKTTEAFF.

The V gene is TRBV30, the J gene TRBJ2-5; TRBD1 matches 8 bases. There are 14 residues in the CDR3. Looked up from germline, CDR1 is GTSNPN and CDR2 is SVGIG (reference sequence). The J segment lost 8 bases and the V segment lost 3 bases, leaving 11 bases of the junction unmatched. The CDR3 bases are TGTGCCTGGAGCACCCGGACAGGGCTAAGAACCCAGTACTTC. Residues: CAWSTRTGLRTQYF. Drawing the rest from reference TRBV30 and TRBJ2-5, the complete variable domain is SQTIHQWPATLVQPVGSPLSLECTVEGTSNPNLYWYRQAAGRGLQLLFYSVGIGQISSEVPQNLSASRPQDRQFILSSKKLLLSDSGFYLCAWSTRTGLRTQYFGPGTRLLVL.

A note on this clone: A read error may produce the germline difference seen at one junction end. The chain carries TRBV7-7 and TRBJ2-5, with 8 bases lining up with TRBD2. The CDR3 extends over 12 amino acids. Looked up from germline, CDR1 is SSHAT and CDR2 is FNYEAQ (reference sequence). Written as DNA, the CDR3 is TGTGCTAGCAGCTCGGGGGGGGAGACCCAGTACTTC. Amino acid sequence: CASSSGGETQYF.

The chain couples TRBV5-1 to TRBJ2-7, with no clear D. The CDR3 is 15 residues long. Looked up from germline, CDR1 is SGHRS and CDR2 is YFSETQ. Trimming shortened V by 2 bases and J by 7 bases, and 19 bases separated the two germline ends. In DNA form, the CDR3 reads TGCGCCAGCAGCTTCCGGGCCAATAACGGTGGGGAGCAGTACTTC. Protein product: CASSFRANNGGEQYF.

This clone was detected only a few times. The chain uses TRBV21-1 and TRBJ1-2. TRBV21-1 is described as a pseudogene. This CDR3 comprises 16 residues. The CDR3 DNA reads TGTGCCAGCAGCAAAAGGGGAGGCCGCTCAAACTATGGCTACACCTTC. Translating it yields CASSKRGGRSNYGYTF.

This sequence joins TRBV5-8 and TRBJ2-5, with D uncertain. The length of the CDR3 is 12 residues. The V and J ends lost 6 bases and 4 bases respectively, with 10 bases between them. The V gene's germline CDR1 is SGHTS and CDR2 YDEGEE. Written as DNA, the CDR3 is TGTGCCAGCACCCCCTGGGGAGAGACCCAGTACTTC. It is translated as CASTPWGETQYF.

This chain joins TRBV6-2 or TRBV6-3 and TRBJ1-3; D is unresolved. CDR1 and CDR2 from the germline V gene are MNHEY and SVGEGT. There are 12 residues in the CDR3. V lost 5 bases and J lost 0, with 2 bases in between. In DNA, the CDR3 is TGTGCCAGCAGTCCCTCTGGAAACACCATATATTTT. Translation: CASSPSGNTIYF.